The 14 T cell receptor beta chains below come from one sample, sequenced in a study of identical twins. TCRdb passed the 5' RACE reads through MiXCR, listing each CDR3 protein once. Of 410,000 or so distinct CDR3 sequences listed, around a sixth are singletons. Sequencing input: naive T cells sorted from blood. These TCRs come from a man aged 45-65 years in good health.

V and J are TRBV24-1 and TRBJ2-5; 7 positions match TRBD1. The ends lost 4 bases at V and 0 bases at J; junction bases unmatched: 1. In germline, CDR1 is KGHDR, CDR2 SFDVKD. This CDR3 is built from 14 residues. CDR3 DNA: TGTGCCACCAGTGAGGGACAGTACCAAGAGACCCAGTACTTC. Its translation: CATSEGQYQETQYF.

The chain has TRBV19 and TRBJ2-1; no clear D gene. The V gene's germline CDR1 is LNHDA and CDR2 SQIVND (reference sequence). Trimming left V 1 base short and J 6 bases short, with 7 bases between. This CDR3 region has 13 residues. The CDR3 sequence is CASSIGYRNEQFF. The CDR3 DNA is TGTGCCAGTAGTATAGGGTACCGCAATGAGCAGTTCTTC.

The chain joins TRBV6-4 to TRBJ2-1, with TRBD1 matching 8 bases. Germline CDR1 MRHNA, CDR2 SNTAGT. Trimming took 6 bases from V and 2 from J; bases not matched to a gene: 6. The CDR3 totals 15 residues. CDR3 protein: CASSEGTGPYNEQFF. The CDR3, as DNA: TGTGCCAGCAGCGAAGGGACAGGACCCTACAATGAGCAGTTCTTC.

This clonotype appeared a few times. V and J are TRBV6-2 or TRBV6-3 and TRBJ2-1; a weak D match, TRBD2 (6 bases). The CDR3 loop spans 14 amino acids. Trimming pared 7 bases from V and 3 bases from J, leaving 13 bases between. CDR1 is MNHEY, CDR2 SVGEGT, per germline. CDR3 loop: CASKLLRDYNEQFF. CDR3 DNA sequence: TGTGCCAGCAAGCTCCTGCGGGACTACAATGAGCAGTTCTTC.

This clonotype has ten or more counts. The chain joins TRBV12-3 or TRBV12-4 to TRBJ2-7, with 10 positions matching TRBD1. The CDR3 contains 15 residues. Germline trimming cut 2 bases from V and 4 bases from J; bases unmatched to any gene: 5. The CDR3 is CASSLRGGQGYEQYF. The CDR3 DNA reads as TGTGCCAGCAGTTTAAGGGGGGGACAGGGGTACGAGCAGTACTTC.

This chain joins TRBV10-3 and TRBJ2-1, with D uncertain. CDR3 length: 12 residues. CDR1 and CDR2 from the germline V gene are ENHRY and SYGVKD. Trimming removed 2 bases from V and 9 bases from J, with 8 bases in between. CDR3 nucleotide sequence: TGTGCCATCAGTGAGAACGGGCCTGAGCAGTTCTTC. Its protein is CAISENGPEQFF.

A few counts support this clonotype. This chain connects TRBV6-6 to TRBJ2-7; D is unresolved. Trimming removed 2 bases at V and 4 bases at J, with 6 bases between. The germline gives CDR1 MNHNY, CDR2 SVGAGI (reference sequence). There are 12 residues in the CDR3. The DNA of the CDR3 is TGTGCCAGCAGTTACGTGTCTTACGAGCAGTACTTC. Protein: CASSYVSYEQYF.

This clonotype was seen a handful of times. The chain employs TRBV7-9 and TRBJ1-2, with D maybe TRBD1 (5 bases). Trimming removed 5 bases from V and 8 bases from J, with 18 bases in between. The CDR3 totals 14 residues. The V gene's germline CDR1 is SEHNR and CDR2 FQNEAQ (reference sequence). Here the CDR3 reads CASSGGGHSYGYTF. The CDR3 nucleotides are TGTGCCAGCAGCGGCGGCGGACATTCTTACGGCTACACCTTC.

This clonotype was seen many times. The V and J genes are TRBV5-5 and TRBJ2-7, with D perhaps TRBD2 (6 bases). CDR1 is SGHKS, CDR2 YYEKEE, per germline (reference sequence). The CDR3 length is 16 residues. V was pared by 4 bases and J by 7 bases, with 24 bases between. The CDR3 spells CASSPLGGDGTREQYF. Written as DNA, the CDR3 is TGTGCCAGCAGCCCCCTGGGAGGCGACGGGACGAGGGAGCAGTACTTC.

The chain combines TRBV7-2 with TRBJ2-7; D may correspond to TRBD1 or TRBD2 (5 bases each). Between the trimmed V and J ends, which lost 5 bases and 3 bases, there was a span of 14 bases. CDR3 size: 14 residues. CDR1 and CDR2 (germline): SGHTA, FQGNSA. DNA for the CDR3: TGTGCCAGCAGCCTGGGACCAGCCTTCTACGAGCAGTACTTC. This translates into CASSLGPAFYEQYF.

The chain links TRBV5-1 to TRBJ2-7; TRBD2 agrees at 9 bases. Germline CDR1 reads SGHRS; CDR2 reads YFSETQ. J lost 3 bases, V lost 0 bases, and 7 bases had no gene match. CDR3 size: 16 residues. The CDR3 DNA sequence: TGCGCCAGCAGCTTGGTGGGTAAGCGGGGGGACTACGAGCAGTACTTC. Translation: CASSLVGKRGDYEQYF.

The CDR3 bases are TGTGCCAGCAGTCCCCGGACAGGGGGACCCCAAGAGACCCAGTACTTC. This translates into CASSPRTGGPQETQYF. The gene calls are TRBV27 and TRBJ2-5; TRBD1 agrees at 10 bases. J gave up 1 base and V 5 bases, and 7 bases lay outside the gene matches. Germline CDR1 MNHEY, CDR2 SMNVEV (reference sequence). The CDR3 is 16 residues long.

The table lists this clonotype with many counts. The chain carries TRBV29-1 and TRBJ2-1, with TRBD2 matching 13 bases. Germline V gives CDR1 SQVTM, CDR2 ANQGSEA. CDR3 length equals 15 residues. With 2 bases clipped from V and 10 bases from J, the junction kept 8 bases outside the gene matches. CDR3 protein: CSVESTSGRAGEQFF. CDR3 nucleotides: TGCAGCGTTGAAAGTACTAGCGGGAGGGCCGGGGAGCAGTTCTTC.

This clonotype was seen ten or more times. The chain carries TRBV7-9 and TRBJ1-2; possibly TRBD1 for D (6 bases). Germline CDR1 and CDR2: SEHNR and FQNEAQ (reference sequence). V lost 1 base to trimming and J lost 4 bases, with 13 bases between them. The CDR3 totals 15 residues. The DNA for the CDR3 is TGTGCCAGCAGCTTAGATGGGACATCCGCCTATGGCTACACCTTC. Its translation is CASSLDGTSAYGYTF.